This TCR beta chain originates from a study of blood T cell repertoires in COVID-19. On the study more broadly: Sites in the United States, Italy and Spain provided acute and convalescent COVID-19 samples. Sample material is recorded as cDNA or gDNA derived from T cells, B-cell-depleted T cells, or PBMCs.

Germline V gene lookup returns CDR1 KGHDR and CDR2 SFDVKD. V was clipped by 7 bases and J by 0 bases, with 6 bases between them. There are 13 residues in the CDR3. Original analysis: Quantification of nucleated cells was approximated via reference gene primer amplification. Assay: immunoSEQ multiplex PCR; the TCRdb copy retains only in-frame clones and omits some. The DNA gave D and trimming, while V, J and clone size come from that table. The data hold fewer than 200,000 clones, with around nine tenths observed a single time. The sample taken for sequencing was peripheral blood. This rearrangement joins TRBV24-1 to TRBJ2-1, with D hard to call. The sequence came from a woman in her seventies with COVID-19, enrolled during active disease. CDR3 bases: TGTGCCACCAGGTCCAGCTCCTACAATGAGCAGTTCTTC. Amino acids: CATRSSSYNEQFF.